These 24 T cell receptor beta chains originate from one sample sequenced in a study of shared clonotypes between healthy human individuals. The assay was immunoSEQ multiplex PCR, and TCRdb's table has in-frame clones only and misses some. The sample holds millions of clones, approximately 94% seen once. Selected positively for CCR7 and CD45RO-negative, naive CD8 cells excluded terminally differentiated effector memory CD45RA+ cells. Sequencing was performed on naive CD8+ T cells sorted from blood. Every receptor here comes from a young man in good health.

The rearrangement uses TRBV4-1 and TRBJ1-2, with D possibly TRBD1 on 5 matching bases. V was cut by 4 bases and J by 7 bases, with 16 bases left in between. This CDR3 is 14 amino acids long. CDR1 is MGHRA, CDR2 YSYEKL, per germline. CDR3 in amino acids: CASSPYSGAGGYTF. The CDR3 DNA is TGCGCCAGCAGCCCGTACTCCGGGGCGGGTGGCTACACCTTC.

The chain combines TRBV2 with TRBJ2-7; no reliable D call. Germline CDR1 is SNHLY and CDR2 is FYNNEI. This CDR3 contains 16 residues. The V gene lost 3 bases and the J gene lost 1 base, with 16 bases spanning the gap. As DNA, the CDR3 is TGTGCCAGCAGTGACATAGGGTTGGGAAAGTCCTACGAGCAGTACTTC. Translating it yields CASSDIGLGKSYEQYF. The whole variable domain, filled in from reference TRBV2 and TRBJ2-7, reads EPEVTQTPSHQVTQMGQEVILRCVPISNHLYFYWYRQILGQKVEFLVSFYNNEISEKSEIFDDQFSVERPDGSNFTLKIRSTKLEDSAMYFCASSDIGLGKSYEQYFGPGTRLTVT.

This clone was detected once. The chain combines TRBV6-1 with TRBJ2-5; the D gene is possibly TRBD1 (5 bases). The CDR3 is 14 residues long. V was trimmed by 1 base and J by 5 bases, leaving 11 bases between them. Germline V gives CDR1 MNHNS, CDR2 SASEGT. The CDR3 sequence is CASSEDRTLETQYF. The DNA for the CDR3 is TGTGCCAGCAGTGAAGACAGGACCTTGGAGACCCAGTACTTC.

The chain is built from TRBV7-6 and TRBJ2-2; 10 nucleotides line up with TRBD1. In germline, CDR1 is SGHVS, CDR2 FNYEAQ. Trimming cost V 1 base and J 0 bases; bases outside gene matches: 2. CDR3 length: 17 residues. The CDR3 protein is CASSLVGQGSNTGELFF. CDR3 sequence (DNA): TGTGCCAGCAGCTTAGTGGGACAGGGGTCGAACACCGGGGAGCTGTTTTTT.

The chain employs TRBV27 and TRBJ1-1; D remains unclear. The CDR3 runs 14 residues. Germline assignment: CDR1 MNHEY and CDR2 SMNVEV (reference sequence). V lost 0 bases and J 5 bases, leaving 10 bases between the germline ends. The CDR3 is CASSLSSIRTEAFF. For the CDR3, the DNA is TGTGCCAGCAGTTTATCGTCCATTCGTACTGAAGCTTTCTTT.

The rearrangement links TRBV4-1 to TRBJ2-5; D perhaps matches TRBD2 (5 bases). This CDR3 spans 15 amino acids. The germline CDR1 and CDR2 sequences are MGHRA and YSYEKL. Trimming took 3 bases from V and 1 from J, leaving 12 bases between them. In DNA form, the CDR3 reads TGCGCCAGCAGCCATTGGGAGAACGGCCAAGAGACCCAGTACTTC. This encodes CASSHWENGQETQYF.

In regard to this clone: The sample contains more than one DNA sequence encoding this CDR3. This chain connects TRBV19 to TRBJ1-5, with 7 bases matching TRBD1. The germline gives CDR1 LNHDA, CDR2 SQIVND (reference sequence). With V trimmed by 4 bases and J by 2 bases, 2 bases remained unmatched. This CDR3 contains 14 residues. CDR3 amino acids: CASSTTGGNQPQHF. CDR3 coding DNA: TGTGCCAGTAGTACCACAGGGGGCAATCAGCCCCAGCATTTT.

This clone has only one observation. The chain has TRBV9 and TRBJ1-1; no clear D gene. Germline-derived CDR1 and CDR2 are SGDLS and YYNGEE. The V gene lost 3 bases and the J gene lost 0 bases, with 6 bases spanning the gap. The CDR3 has 13 amino acids. The CDR3 nucleotides are TGTGCCAGCAGCGATAGTATGAACACTGAAGCTTTCTTT. The encoded protein is CASSDSMNTEAFF.

Regarding this clone: Distinct nucleotide sequences in the sample also encode this CDR3. CDR3 sequence (DNA): TGTGCCAGCAGCTTAGATCCAGTCTACGAGCAGTACTTC. Its protein product is CASSLDPVYEQYF. This chain links TRBV11-2 with TRBJ2-7, with no clear D. Germline V gene lookup returns CDR1 SGHAT and CDR2 FQNNGV. Trimming removed 0 bases from V and 3 bases from J, with 6 bases in between. CDR3 length: 13 residues.

J is TRBJ1-5 and V is TRBV30; 10 bases line up with TRBD1. V lost 5 bases, J lost 6 bases, and 10 bases stayed unmatched. CDR3 size: 15 residues. The germline CDR1 and CDR2 sequences are GTSNPN and SVGIG (reference sequence). The CDR3 region has the DNA TGTGCCTGGGGACCGGGACAGGGGTTAATTCAGCCCCAGCATTTT. Protein product: CAWGPGQGLIQPQHF.

The DNA of the CDR3 is TGTGCCAGCAGCCCGGGACCCCTATTTGAGCAGTACTTC. This translates into CASSPGPLFEQYF. The gene calls are TRBV13 and TRBJ2-7, with D possibly being TRBD1 or TRBD2 (5 bases each). The CDR3 spans 13 residues. Germline CDR1 PRHDT, CDR2 FYEKMQ (reference sequence). V was cut by 5 bases and J by 7 bases, with 15 bases left in between. Complete variable domain (other parts from reference TRBV13 and TRBJ2-7): AAGVIQSPRHLIKEKRETATLKCYPIPRHDTVYWYQQGPGQDPQFLISFYEKMQSDKGSIPDRFSAQQFSDYHSELNMSSLELGDSALYFCASSPGPLFEQYFGPGTRLTVT.

The chain is built from TRBV30 and TRBJ1-1; D possibly corresponds to TRBD1 (6 bases). Germline V CDR1 and CDR2: GTSNPN, SVGIG (reference sequence). With 2 bases removed from V and 0 bases from J, the gap between germline ends came to 19 bases. CDR3 length: 17 residues. The CDR3 DNA reads as TGTGCCTGGAGTCCACAGGGTGTGGGAACTATGAACACTGAAGCTTTCTTT. It translates to CAWSPQGVGTMNTEAFF. Filled out from reference TRBV30 and TRBJ1-1, the complete variable domain reads SQTIHQWPATLVQPVGSPLSLECTVEGTSNPNLYWYRQAAGRGLQLLFYSVGIGQISSEVPQNLSASRPQDRQFILSSKKLLLSDSGFYLCAWSPQGVGTMNTEAFFGQGTRLTVV.

Written as DNA, the CDR3 is TGTGCCAGCAGCTTCCCTAACCTTGACGGGGAGCTGTTTTTT. The encoded protein is CASSFPNLDGELFF. The rearrangement uses TRBV28 and TRBJ2-2, with D unclear. The CDR3 length is 14 residues. V lost 6 bases and J lost 7, with 15 bases in between. Germline CDR1 reads MDHEN; CDR2 reads SYDVKM.

The rearrangement joins TRBV11-2 to TRBJ2-7; 7 bases agree with TRBD1. Looked up from germline, CDR1 is SGHAT and CDR2 is FQNNGV. Unmatched junction bases numbered 12, after V lost 5 bases and J lost 2 bases. The CDR3 extends over 16 amino acids. In nucleotides, the CDR3 is TGTGCCAGCAGCAATTGGGACAGTCCCCACCCCTACGAGCAGTACTTC. It translates to CASSNWDSPHPYEQYF. The full variable domain, completed using reference TRBV11-2 and TRBJ2-7, is EAGVAQSPRYKIIEKRQSVAFWCNPISGHATLYWYQQILGQGPKLLIQFQNNGVVDDSQLPKDRFSAERLKGVDSTLKIQPAKLEDSAVYLCASSNWDSPHPYEQYFGPGTRLTVT.

This clone was recorded once. The rearrangement joins TRBV13 to TRBJ1-3; D call uncertain. CDR1 is PRHDT, CDR2 FYEKMQ, per germline (reference sequence). The CDR3 is made up of 13 amino acids. Trimming removed 4 bases from V and 4 bases from J, with 8 bases in between. The CDR3 bases are TGTGCCAGCAGCTCCAGTCCCGGAAACACCATATATTTT. This codes for CASSSSPGNTIYF.

The chain links TRBV4-1 to TRBJ1-5; D remains unclear. Trimming removed 0 bases at V and 5 bases at J, with 8 bases between. The CDR3 sequence is 14 residues long. Germline-derived CDR1 and CDR2 are MGHRA and YSYEKL. CDR3 bases: TGCGCCAGCAGCCAAGAAAATCTCCATCAGCCCCAGCATTTT. Its translation: CASSQENLHQPQHF.

This clone was seen only once. The chain has TRBV5-8 and TRBJ2-2; no firm D call. Trimming removed 2 bases from V and 11 bases from J, with 10 bases in between. Germline V gives CDR1 SGHTS, CDR2 YDEGEE. The CDR3 consists of 12 residues. CDR3 nucleotide sequence: TGTGCCAGCAGCTTCCTGGCGAGTGAGCTGTTTTTT. Amino acid sequence: CASSFLASELFF.

This rearrangement joins TRBV30 to TRBJ2-7; 7 positions match TRBD2. The CDR3 is made up of 13 amino acids. Germline lookup yields CDR1 GTSNPN and CDR2 SVGIG (reference sequence). V lost 5 bases to trimming and J lost 2 bases; unmatched junction nucleotides: 6. The DNA of the CDR3 is TGTGCCTGGGCAGGGAGGGAAACCTACGAGCAGTACTTC. Residues: CAWAGRETYEQYF.

This clone was detected only once. The V call is TRBV9, the J call TRBJ2-7; D gene uncertain. The CDR3 sequence is 13 residues long. CDR1 is SGDLS and CDR2 is YYNGEE in the germline V gene. V dropped 0 bases and J dropped 6 bases, with 10 bases sitting between them. The CDR3 loop is CASSVDPVGEQYF. CDR3 nucleotide sequence: TGTGCCAGCAGCGTAGACCCAGTCGGCGAGCAGTACTTC.

Concerning this clone: A single base separates this from a much larger clone, so it may be a read error. The chain combines TRBV9 with TRBJ2-7; D is unclear. CDR1 SGDLS and CDR2 YYNGEE come from the germline V gene. Trimming took off 4 bases at V and 3 bases at J, with 5 bases between the two ends. CDR3 size: 11 residues. The CDR3 is CASSPLYEQYF. Here the CDR3 DNA reads TGTGCCAGCAGCCCCCTCTACGAGCAGTACTTC.

This sequence joins TRBV7-9 and TRBJ1-2, with TRBD1 identical over 10 bases. Germline trimming cut 1 base from V and 4 bases from J; bases unmatched to any gene: 0. CDR1 and CDR2 from the germline V gene are SEHNR and FQNEAQ (reference sequence). CDR3 size: 14 residues. The CDR3 nucleotides read TGTGCCAGCAGCTTAGGGGACAGGGGCTATGGCTACACCTTC. Translated, it gives CASSLGDRGYGYTF.

V usage is TRBV7-9 and J usage is TRBJ2-3; tentative D call: TRBD2 (6 bases). CDR3 length equals 14 residues. Trimming took off 2 bases at V and 5 bases at J, with 11 bases between the two ends. CDR1 and CDR2 (germline): SEHNR, FQNEAQ (reference sequence). The CDR3 sequence is CASSLRDLRDTQYF. The CDR3 coding sequence is TGTGCCAGCAGCTTACGGGACTTACGAGATACGCAGTATTTT. The whole variable domain, remainder taken from reference TRBV7-9 and TRBJ2-3, is DTGVSQNPRHKITKRGQNVTFRCDPISEHNRLYWYRQTLGQGPEFLTYFQNEAQLEKSRLLSDRFSAERPKGSFSTLEIQRTEQGDSAMYLCASSLRDLRDTQYFGPGTRLTVL.

This chain connects TRBV5-6 to TRBJ2-7; 9 bases map to TRBD2. Trimming cost V 2 bases and J 9 bases; bases outside gene matches: 9. The CDR3 consists of 14 residues. Germline V lookup: CDR1 SGHDT, CDR2 YYEEEE. The CDR3 loop reads CASSFGDLAGTQYF. For the CDR3, the DNA is TGTGCCAGCAGCTTCGGAGACCTAGCGGGGACGCAGTACTTC.

About this clone: The sample contains more than one DNA sequence encoding this CDR3. The chain joins TRBV27 to TRBJ2-1; 8 bases map to TRBD2. The CDR3 totals 14 residues. The germline CDR1 and CDR2 sequences are MNHEY and SMNVEV (reference sequence). V lost 5 bases and J lost 7; bases outside the gene matches: 7. The CDR3 protein is CASSLSGSLNEQFF. In DNA, the CDR3 is TGTGCCAGCAGTCTGAGCGGGAGCCTGAATGAGCAGTTCTTC.